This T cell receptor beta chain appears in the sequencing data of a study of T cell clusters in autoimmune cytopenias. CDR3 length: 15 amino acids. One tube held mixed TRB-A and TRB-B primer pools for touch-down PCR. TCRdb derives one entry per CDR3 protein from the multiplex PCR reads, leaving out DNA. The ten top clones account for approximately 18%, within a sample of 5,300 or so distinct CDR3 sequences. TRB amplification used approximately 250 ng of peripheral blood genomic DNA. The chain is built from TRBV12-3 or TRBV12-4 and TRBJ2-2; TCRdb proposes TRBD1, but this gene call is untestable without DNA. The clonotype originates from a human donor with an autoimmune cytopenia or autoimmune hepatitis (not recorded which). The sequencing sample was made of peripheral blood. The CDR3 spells CASSFGQGGTGELFF.